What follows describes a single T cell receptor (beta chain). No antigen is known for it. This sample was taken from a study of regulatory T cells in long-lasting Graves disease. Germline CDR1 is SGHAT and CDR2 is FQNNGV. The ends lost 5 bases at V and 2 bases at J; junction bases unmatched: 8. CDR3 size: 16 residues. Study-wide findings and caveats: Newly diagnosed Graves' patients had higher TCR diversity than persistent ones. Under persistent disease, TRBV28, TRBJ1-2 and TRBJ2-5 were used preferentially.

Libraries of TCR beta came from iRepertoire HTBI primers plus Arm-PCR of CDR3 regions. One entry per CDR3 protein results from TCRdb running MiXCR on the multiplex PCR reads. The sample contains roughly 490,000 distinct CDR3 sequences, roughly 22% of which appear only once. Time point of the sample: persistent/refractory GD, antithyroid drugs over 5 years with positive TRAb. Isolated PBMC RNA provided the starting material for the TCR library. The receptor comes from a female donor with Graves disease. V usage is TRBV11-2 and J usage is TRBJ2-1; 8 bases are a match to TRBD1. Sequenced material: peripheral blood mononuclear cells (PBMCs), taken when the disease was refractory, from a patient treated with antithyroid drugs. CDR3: CASSRTDRGAYNEQFF. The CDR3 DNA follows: TGTGCCAGCAGCCGAACCGACAGGGGAGCCTACAATGAGCAGTTCTTC.